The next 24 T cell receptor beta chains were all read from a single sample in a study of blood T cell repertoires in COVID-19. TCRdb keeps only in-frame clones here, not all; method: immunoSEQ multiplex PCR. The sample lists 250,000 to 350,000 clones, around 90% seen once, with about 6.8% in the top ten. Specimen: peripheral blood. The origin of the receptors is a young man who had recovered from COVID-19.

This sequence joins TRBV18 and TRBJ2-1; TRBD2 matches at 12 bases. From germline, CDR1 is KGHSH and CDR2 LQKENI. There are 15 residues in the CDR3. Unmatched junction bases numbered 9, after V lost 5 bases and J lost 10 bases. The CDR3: CASSEGLAGPLEQFF. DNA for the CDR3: TGTGCCAGCTCAGAAGGACTAGCGGGGCCTTTGGAGCAGTTCTTC.

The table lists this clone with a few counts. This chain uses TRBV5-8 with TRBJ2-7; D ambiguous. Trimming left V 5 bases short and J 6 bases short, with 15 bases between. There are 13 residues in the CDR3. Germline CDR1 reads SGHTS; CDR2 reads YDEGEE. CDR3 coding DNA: TGTGCCAGCAGGGGTGTGGTGCAGCGCGAGCAGTACTTC. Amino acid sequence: CASRGVVQREQYF. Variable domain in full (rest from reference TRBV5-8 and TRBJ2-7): EAGVTQSPTHLIKTRGQQATLRCSPISGHTSVYWYQQALGLGLQFLLWYDEGEERNRGNFPPRFSGRQFPNYSSELNVNALELEDSALYLCASRGVVQREQYFGPGTRLTVT.

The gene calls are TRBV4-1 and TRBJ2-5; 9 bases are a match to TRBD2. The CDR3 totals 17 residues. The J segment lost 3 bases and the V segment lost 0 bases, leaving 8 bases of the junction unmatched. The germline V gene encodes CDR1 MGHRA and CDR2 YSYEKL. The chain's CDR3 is CASSQDHRVAGEETQYF. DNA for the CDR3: TGCGCCAGCAGCCAAGACCACCGGGTAGCGGGGGAAGAGACCCAGTACTTC.

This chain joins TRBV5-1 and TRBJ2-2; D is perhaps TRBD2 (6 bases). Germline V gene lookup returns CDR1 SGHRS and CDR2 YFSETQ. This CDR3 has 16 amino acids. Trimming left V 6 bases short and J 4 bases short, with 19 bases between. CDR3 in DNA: TGCGCCAGCACCAGCCGGGAGAGCCCCCCCACCGGGGAGCTGTTTTTT. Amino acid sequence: CASTSRESPPTGELFF.

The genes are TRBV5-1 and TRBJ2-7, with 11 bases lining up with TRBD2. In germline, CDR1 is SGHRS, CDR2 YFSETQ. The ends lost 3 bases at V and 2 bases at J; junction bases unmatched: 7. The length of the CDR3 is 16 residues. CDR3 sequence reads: CASSSRTSGYPYEQYF. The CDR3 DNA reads TGCGCCAGCAGCTCTCGGACTAGCGGGTACCCCTACGAGCAGTACTTC.

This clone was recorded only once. Here the CDR3 reads CASSPLGDNEQFF. CDR3 DNA sequence: TGCGCCAGCAGCCCTTTGGGCGACAATGAGCAGTTCTTC. This chain uses TRBV4-3 with TRBJ2-1; D unclear. V lost 4 bases and J lost 5, with 9 bases in between. Germline CDR1 LGHNA, CDR2 YSLEER. CDR3 length: 13 residues.

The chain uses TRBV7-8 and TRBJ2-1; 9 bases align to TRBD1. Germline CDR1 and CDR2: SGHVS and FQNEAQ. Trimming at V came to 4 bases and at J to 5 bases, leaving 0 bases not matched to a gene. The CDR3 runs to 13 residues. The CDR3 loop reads CASSWTGDNEQFF. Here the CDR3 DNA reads TGTGCCAGCAGCTGGACAGGGGACAATGAGCAGTTCTTC. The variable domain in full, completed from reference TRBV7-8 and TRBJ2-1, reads GAGVSQSPRYKVAKRGQDVALRCDPISGHVSLFWYQQALGQGPEFLTYFQNEAQLDKSGLPSDRFFAERPEGSVSTLKIQRTQQEDSAVYLCASSWTGDNEQFFGPGTRLTVL.

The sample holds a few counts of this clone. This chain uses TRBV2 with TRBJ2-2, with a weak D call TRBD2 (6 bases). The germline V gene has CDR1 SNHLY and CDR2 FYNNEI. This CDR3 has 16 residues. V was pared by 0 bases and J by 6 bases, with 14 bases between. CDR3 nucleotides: TGTGCCAGCAGTGAAGCGTCACCAACGGGGGCCGGGGAGCTGTTTTTT. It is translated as CASSEASPTGAGELFF.

The CDR3 loop reads CASSADRGFQETQYF. CDR3 nucleotide sequence: TGTGCCAGCAGCGCAGACAGGGGATTCCAAGAGACCCAGTACTTC. The genes are TRBV5-5 and TRBJ2-5, with 8 bases matching TRBD1. Losses at the gene ends were 4 bases for V and 1 base for J; bases not matched to a gene: 6. The CDR3 covers 15 residues. Germline V CDR1 and CDR2: SGHKS, YYEKEE (reference sequence).

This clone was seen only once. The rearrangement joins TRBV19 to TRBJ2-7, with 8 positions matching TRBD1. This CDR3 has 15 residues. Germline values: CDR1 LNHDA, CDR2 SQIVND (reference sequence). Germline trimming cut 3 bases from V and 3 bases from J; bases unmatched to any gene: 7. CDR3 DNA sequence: TGTGCCAGTAGTATCAGTGGGACAGGTCTCTACGAGCAGTACTTC. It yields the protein CASSISGTGLYEQYF.

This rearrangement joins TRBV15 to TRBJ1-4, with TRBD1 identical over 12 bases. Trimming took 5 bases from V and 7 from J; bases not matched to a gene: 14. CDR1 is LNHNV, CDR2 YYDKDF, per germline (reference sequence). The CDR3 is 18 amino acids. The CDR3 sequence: CATSGTGTGGTLGEKLFF. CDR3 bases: TGTGCCACCAGCGGGACCGGGACAGGGGGCACTCTAGGTGAAAAACTGTTTTTT.

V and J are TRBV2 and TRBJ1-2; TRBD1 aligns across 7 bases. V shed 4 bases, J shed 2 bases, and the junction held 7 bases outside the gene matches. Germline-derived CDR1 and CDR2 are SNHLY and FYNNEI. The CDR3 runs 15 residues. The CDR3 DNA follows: TGTGCCAGCAGTGGACAGGGCTATAGGAACTATGGCTACACCTTC. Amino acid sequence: CASSGQGYRNYGYTF.

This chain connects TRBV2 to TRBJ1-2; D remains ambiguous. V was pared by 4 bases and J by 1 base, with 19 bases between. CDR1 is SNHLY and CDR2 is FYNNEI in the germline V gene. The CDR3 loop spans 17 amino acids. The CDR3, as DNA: TGTGCCAGCAGTGCCACGCGCGCGGAGACGTATAACTATGGCTACACCTTC. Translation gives CASSATRAETYNYGYTF.

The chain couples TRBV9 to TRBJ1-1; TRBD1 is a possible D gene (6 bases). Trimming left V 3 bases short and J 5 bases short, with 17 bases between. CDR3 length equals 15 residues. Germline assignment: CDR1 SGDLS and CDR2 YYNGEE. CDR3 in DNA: TGTGCCAGCAGCGCCACCGGGGGGGCAGGTACTGAAGCTTTCTTT. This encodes CASSATGGAGTEAFF.

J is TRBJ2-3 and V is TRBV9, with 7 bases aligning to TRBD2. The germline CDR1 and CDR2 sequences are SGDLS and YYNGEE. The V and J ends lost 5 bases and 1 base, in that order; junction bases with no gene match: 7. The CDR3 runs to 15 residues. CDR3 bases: TGTGCCAGCAGGCCGGGTGGGGGGGGCACAGATACGCAGTATTTT. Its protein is CASRPGGGGTDTQYF.

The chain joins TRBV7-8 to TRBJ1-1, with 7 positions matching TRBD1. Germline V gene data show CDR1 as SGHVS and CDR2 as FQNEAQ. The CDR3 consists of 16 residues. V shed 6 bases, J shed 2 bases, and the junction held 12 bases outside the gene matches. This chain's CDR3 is CASSASGTATNTEAFF. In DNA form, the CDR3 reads TGTGCCAGCAGTGCCTCCGGGACAGCAACCAACACTGAAGCTTTCTTT.

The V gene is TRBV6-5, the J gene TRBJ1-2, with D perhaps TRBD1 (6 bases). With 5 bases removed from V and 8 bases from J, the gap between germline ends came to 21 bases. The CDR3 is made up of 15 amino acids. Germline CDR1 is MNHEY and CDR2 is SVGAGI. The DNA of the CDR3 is TGTGCCAGCAGTCCTCCTGCGGGGGCGAGTAGCGGCTACACCTTC. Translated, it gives CASSPPAGASSGYTF.

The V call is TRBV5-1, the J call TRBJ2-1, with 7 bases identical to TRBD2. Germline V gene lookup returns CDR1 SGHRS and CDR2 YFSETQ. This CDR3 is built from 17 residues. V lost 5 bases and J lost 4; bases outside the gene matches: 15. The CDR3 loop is CASRPRLSGETYNEQFF. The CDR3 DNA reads TGCGCCAGCAGACCCAGGTTGAGCGGGGAGACTTACAATGAGCAGTTCTTC.

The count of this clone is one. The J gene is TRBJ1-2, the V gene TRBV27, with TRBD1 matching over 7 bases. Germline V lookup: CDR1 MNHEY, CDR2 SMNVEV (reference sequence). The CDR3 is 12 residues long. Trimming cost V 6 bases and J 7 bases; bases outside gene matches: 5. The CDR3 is CASRTTGFGYTF. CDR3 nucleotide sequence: TGTGCCAGCAGGACGACAGGGTTTGGCTACACCTTC.

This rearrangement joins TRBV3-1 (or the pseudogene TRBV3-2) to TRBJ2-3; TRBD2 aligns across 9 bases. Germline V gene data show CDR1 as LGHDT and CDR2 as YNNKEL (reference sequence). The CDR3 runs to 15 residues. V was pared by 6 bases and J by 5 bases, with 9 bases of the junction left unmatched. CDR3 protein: CASSNSGSRGDTQYF. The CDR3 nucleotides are TGTGCCAGCAGTAATAGCGGGAGCAGGGGAGATACGCAGTATTTT.

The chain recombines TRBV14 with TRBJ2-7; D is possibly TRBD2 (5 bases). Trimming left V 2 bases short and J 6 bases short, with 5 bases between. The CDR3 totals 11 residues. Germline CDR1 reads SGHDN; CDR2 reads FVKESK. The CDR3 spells CASSQRGEQYF. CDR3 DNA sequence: TGTGCCAGCAGCCAACGGGGCGAGCAGTACTTC.

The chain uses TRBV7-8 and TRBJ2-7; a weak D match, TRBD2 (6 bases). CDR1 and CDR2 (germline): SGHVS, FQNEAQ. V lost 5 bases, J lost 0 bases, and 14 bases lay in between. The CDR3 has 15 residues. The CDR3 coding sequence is TGTGCCAGCAGCGCTTATGGAGGGGACTCCTACGAGCAGTACTTC. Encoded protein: CASSAYGGDSYEQYF.

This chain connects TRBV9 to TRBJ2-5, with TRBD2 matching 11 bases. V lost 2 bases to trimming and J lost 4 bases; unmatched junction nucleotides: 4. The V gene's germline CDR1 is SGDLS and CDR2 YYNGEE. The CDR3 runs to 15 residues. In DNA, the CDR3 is TGTGCCAGCAGCGTGGGACTAGCGGATCCAGAGACCCAGTACTTC. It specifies CASSVGLADPETQYF.

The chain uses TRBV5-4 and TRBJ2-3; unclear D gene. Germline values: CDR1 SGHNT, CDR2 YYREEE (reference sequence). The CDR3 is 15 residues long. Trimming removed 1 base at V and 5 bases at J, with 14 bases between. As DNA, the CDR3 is TGTGCCAGCAGCTTGACAACCCTTGGCGGAGATACGCAGTATTTT. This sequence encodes CASSLTTLGGDTQYF.